These T cell receptor beta chains were read from a single sample in a study of T cells after yellow fever vaccination. Using its own MiXCR run on the 5' RACE reads, TCRdb lists one record per CDR3 protein. The sample holds approximately 260,000 distinct CDR3 sequences, 10% to 15% seen once. The sequencing here drew on CD4+ T cells sorted from PBMCs, taken 45 days after the yellow fever booster vaccination. These receptors were taken from a man aged 25-45 years who received the YFV17D yellow fever vaccine. The CDR3 runs from the conserved cysteine through the conserved F or W. Each record gives: V gene, J gene, clone size, D gene, CDR3 protein, CDR3 DNA. D genes are given only for firm matches. Clone sizes are given selectively: once, few, many, or a class where the clone is expanded.

v_call: TRBV7-2
j_call: TRBJ2-7
clone_size: few
d_call: -
cdr3_aa: CASSPAPGTIYEQYF
cdr3_nt: TGTGCCAGCAGCCCAGCCCCGGGCACCATCTACGAGCAGTACTTC

v_call: TRBV12-3/TRBV12-4
j_call: TRBJ1-5
clone_size: -
d_call: TRBD1
cdr3_aa: CASSDRRTGGLQHF
cdr3_nt: TGTGCCAGCAGTGACCGAAGGACAGGGGGACTCCAGCATTTT

v_call: TRBV24-1
j_call: TRBJ1-1
clone_size: few
d_call: -
cdr3_aa: CATSAGDGGGTEAFF
cdr3_nt: TGTGCCACCTCAGCCGGTGACGGGGGGGGCACTGAAGCTTTCTTT

v_call: TRBV29-1
j_call: TRBJ2-4
clone_size: -
d_call: TRBD1
cdr3_aa: CSVLGQGVTLAKNIQYF
cdr3_nt: TGCAGCGTTCTAGGACAGGGAGTGACCCTAGCCAAAAACATTCAGTACTTC

v_call: TRBV5-1
j_call: TRBJ2-1
clone_size: few
d_call: TRBD2
cdr3_aa: CASSPGTSGTLGEQFF
cdr3_nt: TGCGCCAGCAGTCCCGGGACTAGCGGAACCCTTGGTGAGCAGTTCTTC

v_call: TRBV5-1
j_call: TRBJ2-1
clone_size: -
d_call: -
cdr3_aa: CASSLPGLNEQFF
cdr3_nt: TGCGCCAGCAGCTTACCCGGTCTAAATGAGCAGTTCTTC

v_call: TRBV18
j_call: TRBJ2-2
clone_size: -
d_call: -
cdr3_aa: CASSREVANTGELFF
cdr3_nt: TGTGCCAGCTCACGAGAAGTCGCGAACACCGGGGAGCTGTTTTTT

v_call: TRBV7-6
j_call: TRBJ2-5
clone_size: -
d_call: -
cdr3_aa: CASSQSVGAARETQYF
cdr3_nt: TGTGCCAGCAGTCAATCTGTCGGTGCGGCCCGGGAGACCCAGTACTTC

v_call: TRBV24-1
j_call: TRBJ2-5
clone_size: few
d_call: -
cdr3_aa: CAAQDGGGETQYF
cdr3_nt: TGTGCCGCCCAGGACGGAGGGGGGGAGACCCAGTACTTC

v_call: TRBV23-1
j_call: TRBJ2-1
clone_size: -
d_call: TRBD2
cdr3_aa: CASKVRGLRSSYNEQFF
cdr3_nt: TGCGCCAGCAAGGTACGGGGACTACGGAGCTCCTACAATGAGCAGTTCTTC

v_call: TRBV20-1
j_call: TRBJ2-6
clone_size: -
d_call: TRBD1
cdr3_aa: CSARPPGQGLSGANVLTF
cdr3_nt: TGCAGTGCACGGCCGCCGGGACAGGGGCTTTCTGGGGCCAACGTCCTGACTTTC

v_call: TRBV28
j_call: TRBJ1-4
clone_size: -
d_call: -
cdr3_aa: CASSLAGFNEKLFF
cdr3_nt: TGTGCCAGCAGTTTGGCAGGCTTTAATGAAAAACTGTTTTTT

v_call: TRBV20-1
j_call: TRBJ2-4
clone_size: many
d_call: -
cdr3_aa: CSAPETRRGDIQYF
cdr3_nt: TGCAGTGCTCCGGAGACTAGAAGAGGGGACATTCAGTACTTC

v_call: TRBV5-6
j_call: TRBJ2-1
clone_size: -
d_call: -
cdr3_aa: CASNRDISSYNEQFF
cdr3_nt: TGTGCCAGCAACCGTGACATTAGCTCCTACAATGAGCAGTTCTTC

v_call: TRBV10-3
j_call: TRBJ2-7
clone_size: many
d_call: TRBD1
cdr3_aa: CAISGTGAYEQYF
cdr3_nt: TGTGCCATCAGCGGGACAGGTGCCTACGAGCAGTACTTC

v_call: TRBV12-3/TRBV12-4
j_call: TRBJ2-7
clone_size: few
d_call: -
cdr3_aa: CASSFRIYEQYF
cdr3_nt: TGTGCCAGCAGTTTCCGGATTTACGAGCAGTACTTC

v_call: TRBV5-1
j_call: TRBJ2-1
clone_size: few
d_call: TRBD1
cdr3_aa: CASSLEQGVDEQFF
cdr3_nt: TGCGCCAGCAGCTTGGAACAGGGGGTAGATGAGCAGTTCTTC

v_call: TRBV18
j_call: TRBJ1-4
clone_size: -
d_call: -
cdr3_aa: CASSPLGSPDEKLFF
cdr3_nt: TGTGCCAGCTCACCTCTAGGGTCTCCGGATGAAAAACTGTTTTTT

v_call: TRBV7-9
j_call: TRBJ1-2
clone_size: few
d_call: -
cdr3_aa: CASSYGEGSYGYTF
cdr3_nt: TGTGCCAGCAGCTACGGTGAGGGTAGCTATGGCTACACCTTC

v_call: TRBV20-1
j_call: TRBJ2-5
clone_size: many
d_call: -
cdr3_aa: CSARGADGGETQYF
cdr3_nt: TGCAGTGCTAGAGGGGCTGATGGGGGGGAGACCCAGTACTTC

v_call: TRBV3-1
j_call: TRBJ1-5
clone_size: -
d_call: -
cdr3_aa: CASSQEHSNQPQHF
cdr3_nt: TGTGCCAGCAGCCAAGAGCATAGCAATCAGCCCCAGCATTTT

v_call: TRBV7-2
j_call: TRBJ1-2
clone_size: -
d_call: TRBD1
cdr3_aa: CASSPGQPLNYGYTF
cdr3_nt: TGTGCCAGCAGCCCGGGACAGCCTCTAAACTATGGCTACACCTTC

v_call: TRBV6-5
j_call: TRBJ2-7
clone_size: -
d_call: TRBD2
cdr3_aa: CASSYRAGESEQYF
cdr3_nt: TGTGCCAGCAGTTACCGAGCGGGAGAATCCGAGCAGTACTTC

v_call: TRBV29-1
j_call: TRBJ2-3
clone_size: few
d_call: -
cdr3_aa: CSVDRDITDTQYF
cdr3_nt: TGCAGCGTTGATAGGGACATCACAGATACGCAGTATTTT

v_call: TRBV20-1
j_call: TRBJ2-1
clone_size: few
d_call: -
cdr3_aa: CSARGLSEQFF
cdr3_nt: TGCAGTGCCAGGGGTCTTTCTGAGCAGTTCTTC

v_call: TRBV20-1
j_call: TRBJ2-3
clone_size: -
d_call: TRBD2
cdr3_aa: CSARDPGRLAGDTQYF
cdr3_nt: TGCAGTGCTAGAGACCCAGGGCGGCTAGCGGGGGATACGCAGTATTTT

v_call: TRBV28
j_call: TRBJ2-3
clone_size: few
d_call: TRBD2
cdr3_aa: CASRSSGRNQDTQYF
cdr3_nt: TGTGCCAGCAGATCTAGCGGGAGGAATCAAGATACGCAGTATTTT

v_call: TRBV11-2
j_call: TRBJ2-6
clone_size: -
d_call: -
cdr3_aa: CASSLNRQVPSGANVLTF
cdr3_nt: TGTGCCAGCAGCTTAAATCGACAGGTCCCCTCTGGGGCCAACGTCCTGACTTTC

v_call: TRBV12-3/TRBV12-4
j_call: TRBJ2-7
clone_size: few
d_call: TRBD1
cdr3_aa: CASSLAGQSSYEQYF
cdr3_nt: TGTGCCAGCAGTTTAGCGGGACAGAGTAGCTACGAGCAGTACTTC

v_call: TRBV5-1
j_call: TRBJ2-1
clone_size: many
d_call: TRBD2
cdr3_aa: CASSPGLAGYNEQFF
cdr3_nt: TGTGCCAGCAGTCCCGGACTAGCGGGGTACAATGAGCAGTTCTTC